The 29 T cell receptor beta chains reported below all come from one sample, sequenced in a study of blood T cell repertoires in COVID-19. Assay used: immunoSEQ multiplex PCR; TCRdb lists only in-frame clones, some missing. This table holds a few hundred thousand clones, approximately 87% found once. The specimen was peripheral blood. The receptors stem from a man in his sixties with acute or convalescent COVID-19.

This chain joins TRBV30 and TRBJ1-3, with a possible D match to TRBD1 (6 bases). CDR3 size: 14 residues. V was pared by 3 bases and J by 0 bases, with 9 bases between. The germline V gene has CDR1 GTSNPN and CDR2 SVGIG (reference sequence). CDR3 nucleotides: TGTGCCTGGAGGGGGGACATCTCTGGAAACACCATATATTTT. This encodes CAWRGDISGNTIYF.

In this sample, this clone turned up once. This chain links TRBV10-3 with TRBJ1-4; 7 bases match TRBD1. The ends lost 1 base at V and 7 bases at J; junction bases unmatched: 3. CDR3 length: 14 residues. Germline V gives CDR1 ENHRY, CDR2 SYGVKD. The CDR3 DNA follows: TGTGCCATCAGTGAGTTGGCAGGGGGTGAAAAACTGTTTTTT. Protein product: CAISELAGGEKLFF.

The V and J genes are TRBV6-5 and TRBJ2-1; D is ambiguous. The CDR3 is 16 residues long. The V gene's germline CDR1 is MNHEY and CDR2 SVGAGI. Trimming left V 0 bases short and J 6 bases short, with 15 bases between. CDR3 region: CASSYSVPVGSNEQFF. CDR3 in DNA: TGTGCCAGCAGTTACTCGGTCCCAGTTGGCAGCAATGAGCAGTTCTTC.

The rearrangement links TRBV19 to TRBJ2-7; 8 positions match TRBD1. V trimming: 5 bases; J trimming: 5 bases; junction bases outside the gene matches: 8. CDR3 length equals 14 residues. Looked up from germline, CDR1 is LNHDA and CDR2 is SQIVND (reference sequence). The DNA of the CDR3 is TGTGCCAGTAGTGACCGGACAGGGAGCAACGAGCAGTACTTC. Amino acid sequence: CASSDRTGSNEQYF.

The chain recombines TRBV19 with TRBJ2-3; tentatively, D is TRBD1 (5 bases). The CDR3 runs to 16 residues. CDR1 and CDR2 from the germline V gene are LNHDA and SQIVND (reference sequence). V lost 0 bases and J lost 0, with 10 bases in between. CDR3 DNA: TGTGCCAGTAGTATAGATCTGGGGCCCAGCACAGATACGCAGTATTTT. It yields the protein CASSIDLGPSTDTQYF.

V is TRBV6-5 and J is TRBJ1-4; TRBD1 is a possible D gene (5 bases). Germline CDR1 MNHEY, CDR2 SVGAGI. V lost 0 bases to trimming and J lost 5 bases, with 10 bases between them. This CDR3 spans 15 amino acids. CDR3 sequence (DNA): TGTGCCAGCAGTTACTCCAGGGTTGGAAATGAAAAACTGTTTTTT. This gives the protein CASSYSRVGNEKLFF.

The gene calls are TRBV4-3 and TRBJ1-2; 8 bases are shared with TRBD1. Trimming removed 1 base from V and 7 bases from J; junction bases left unmatched: 5. Germline lookup yields CDR1 LGHNA and CDR2 YSLEER. The CDR3 runs to 14 residues. The CDR3 spells CASSQGQGARGYTF. As DNA, the CDR3 is TGCGCCAGCAGCCAAGGGCAGGGGGCGCGTGGCTACACCTTC.

This clone was detected only once. V is TRBV13 and J is TRBJ1-1; possibly TRBD1 for D (6 bases). The CDR3 loop spans 14 amino acids. Germline assignment: CDR1 PRHDT and CDR2 FYEKMQ (reference sequence). Deletions cut 2 bases from V and 6 bases from J, with 13 bases between. The CDR3 spells CASSLSVRQAEAFF. CDR3 DNA sequence: TGTGCCAGCAGCTTAAGTGTTAGACAGGCTGAAGCTTTCTTT. Drawing the rest from reference TRBV13 and TRBJ1-1, the complete variable domain is AAGVIQSPRHLIKEKRETATLKCYPIPRHDTVYWYQQGPGQDPQFLISFYEKMQSDKGSIPDRFSAQQFSDYHSELNMSSLELGDSALYFCASSLSVRQAEAFFGQGTRLTVV.

V and J are TRBV5-8 and TRBJ2-4, with 9 bases fitting TRBD1. This CDR3 is built from 11 residues. The junction had 3 bases not matched to a gene; V was cut back by 2 bases and J by 15 bases. CDR1 SGHTS and CDR2 YDEGEE come from the germline V gene. The CDR3 DNA is TGTGCCAGCAGCTTCGGGACAGGGCTGTACTTC. Its translation: CASSFGTGLYF.

V gene TRBV15 combines with J gene TRBJ2-7, with a possible D match to TRBD1 (5 bases). The ends were cut back, 0 bases at V and 2 bases at J, with 14 bases in the middle. CDR1 and CDR2 (germline): LNHNV, YYDKDF (reference sequence). The CDR3 has 16 amino acids. CDR3 protein: CATSRDKLRAPYEQYF. DNA for the CDR3: TGTGCCACCAGCAGAGATAAGCTCAGGGCACCCTACGAGCAGTACTTC.

The rearrangement joins TRBV14 to TRBJ2-5, with 10 bases lining up with TRBD1. V was clipped by 4 bases and J by 5 bases; unmatched bases: 4. Germline values: CDR1 SGHDN, CDR2 FVKESK. This CDR3 comprises 14 residues. CDR3 in amino acids: CASSRRTGGETQYF. The CDR3 DNA reads as TGTGCCAGCAGCCGGAGGACAGGGGGGGAGACCCAGTACTTC.

The rearrangement uses TRBV3-1 (or the pseudogene TRBV3-2) and TRBJ2-7; the D gene is possibly TRBD2 (6 bases). The CDR3 covers 16 residues. CDR1 and CDR2 (germline): LGHDT, YNNKEL (reference sequence). V lost 1 base, J lost 1 base, and 14 bases lay in between. The CDR3 loop is CASSQGVYGGSYEQYF. The CDR3 DNA follows: TGTGCCAGCAGCCAAGGAGTTTATGGAGGGTCCTACGAGCAGTACTTC.

This chain links TRBV28 with TRBJ2-7; TRBD1 agrees at 7 bases. Germline CDR1 and CDR2: MDHEN and SYDVKM. V gave up 6 bases and J gave up 0 bases; unmatched junction bases: 11. The CDR3 has 16 amino acids. CDR3 sequence reads: CASRHVTGTFSYEQYF. Here the CDR3 DNA reads TGTGCCAGCAGGCATGTGACAGGGACCTTCTCCTACGAGCAGTACTTC.

The gene calls are TRBV5-1 and TRBJ1-1, with D perhaps TRBD1 (5 bases). The CDR3 loop spans 14 amino acids. The V end was cut by 0 bases, the J end by 4 bases, with 10 bases between. Germline V gene sequence: CDR1 SGHRS, CDR2 YFSETQ. CDR3 residues: CASSLEGRATEAFF. DNA for the CDR3: TGCGCCAGCAGCTTGGAGGGGAGGGCCACTGAAGCTTTCTTT.

The rearrangement joins TRBV30 to TRBJ1-4; 7 bases match TRBD1. Trimming at V came to 3 bases and at J to 6 bases, leaving 7 bases not matched to a gene. The CDR3 is 14 residues long. Germline V gene lookup returns CDR1 GTSNPN and CDR2 SVGIG (reference sequence). CDR3: CAWSGRDSYEKLFF. The CDR3, as DNA: TGTGCCTGGAGCGGCCGGGACAGCTATGAAAAACTGTTTTTT.

This clone was seen once. J is TRBJ1-4 and V is TRBV6-2 or TRBV6-3; D ambiguous. CDR1 is MNHEY, CDR2 SVGEGT, per germline. Trimming cost V 3 bases and J 0 bases, with 8 bases left between them. This CDR3 has 15 amino acids. The CDR3 DNA reads TGTGCCAGCAGTTATCACAGTGCAACTAATGAAAAACTGTTTTTT. Protein product: CASSYHSATNEKLFF.

This clone was seen a single time. V usage is TRBV12-3 or TRBV12-4 and J usage is TRBJ2-7; 8 bases match TRBD2. The CDR3 has 12 residues. After removal of 5 bases from V and 6 bases from J, the junction contained 3 bases not matched to a gene. CDR3 region: CASSRGGFEQYF. As DNA, the CDR3 is TGTGCCAGCAGTCGGGGGGGGTTCGAGCAGTACTTC.

V gene TRBV6-5 combines with J gene TRBJ1-6; a weak D match, TRBD1 (5 bases). The V gene lost 2 bases and the J gene lost 10 bases, with 12 bases spanning the gap. CDR3 length: 14 residues. Germline V lookup: CDR1 MNHEY, CDR2 SVGAGI. The CDR3 here is CASSYAGLESPLHF. The CDR3 nucleotides are TGTGCCAGCAGTTACGCAGGGTTGGAGTCACCCCTCCACTTT.

This clone came up once. The chain is built from TRBV25-1 and TRBJ2-3; 10 nucleotides align to TRBD2. CDR1 is MGHDK, CDR2 SYGVNS, per germline. V shed 3 bases and J 0 bases; nucleotides not matched to a gene: 3. The CDR3 spans 16 residues. This CDR3 reads CASSESGRGSTDTQYF. CDR3 DNA sequence: TGTGCCAGCAGTGAGAGCGGGAGGGGGAGCACAGATACGCAGTATTTT. The full variable domain, completed using reference TRBV25-1 and TRBJ2-3, is EADIYQTPRYLVIGTGKKITLECSQTMGHDKMYWYQQDPGMELHLIHYSYGVNSTEKGDLSSESTVSRIRTEHFPLTLESARPSHTSQYLCASSESGRGSTDTQYFGPGTRLTVL.

The chain employs TRBV27 and TRBJ1-4, with D possibly matching TRBD1 (6 bases). The CDR3 extends over 14 amino acids. V gave up 6 bases and J gave up 0 bases, with 8 bases separating them. Germline V gene sequence: CDR1 MNHEY, CDR2 SMNVEV (reference sequence). DNA for the CDR3: TGTGCCAGCAGGTGGACAGCAACTAATGAAAAACTGTTTTTT. The encoded protein is CASRWTATNEKLFF.

The chain employs TRBV7-8 and TRBJ2-2; D remains unclear. The CDR3 is made up of 19 amino acids. In germline, CDR1 is SGHVS, CDR2 FQNEAQ. The germline V and J ends were trimmed by 1 base and 1 base, with 19 bases remaining between them. As DNA, the CDR3 is TGTGCCAGCAGCTTAGGCGAGATAGGTGGAGCCTTGAACACCGGGGAGCTGTTTTTT. Translated: CASSLGEIGGALNTGELFF. Together with reference TRBV7-8 and TRBJ2-2, the CDR3 gives the full variable domain: GAGVSQSPRYKVAKRGQDVALRCDPISGHVSLFWYQQALGQGPEFLTYFQNEAQLDKSGLPSDRFFAERPEGSVSTLKIQRTQQEDSAVYLCASSLGEIGGALNTGELFFGEGSRLTVL.

This rearrangement joins TRBV18 to TRBJ2-3; 12 nucleotides match TRBD1. The CDR3 loop spans 17 amino acids. Germline V gives CDR1 KGHSH, CDR2 LQKENI. Trimming removed 4 bases from V and 1 base from J; junction bases left unmatched: 6. CDR3 in DNA: TGTGCCAGCTCACGAGGGACAGGGGGCTCAGGCACAGATACGCAGTATTTT. It codes for CASSRGTGGSGTDTQYF.

In its sample, this clone was seen once. The chain joins TRBV6-5 to TRBJ1-1, with D possibly being TRBD1 (6 bases). Germline CDR1 is MNHEY and CDR2 is SVGAGI. The germline V and J ends were trimmed by 8 bases and 5 bases, with 21 bases remaining between them. The CDR3 runs 15 residues. CDR3: CASVYGEGGQTEAFF. As DNA, the CDR3 is TGTGCCAGCGTGTACGGCGAGGGGGGGCAAACTGAAGCTTTCTTT.

J is TRBJ2-2 and V is TRBV5-1, with TRBD2 matching 8 bases. Per the germline V gene, CDR1 is SGHRS and CDR2 is YFSETQ. Trimming took 2 bases from V and 6 from J; bases not matched to a gene: 6. CDR3 size: 15 residues. The CDR3 loop reads CASSLSGSGPGELFF. In DNA form, the CDR3 reads TGCGCCAGCAGCTTAAGCGGGAGTGGCCCCGGGGAGCTGTTTTTT.

The chain recombines TRBV28 with TRBJ2-5; D may be TRBD1 (6 bases). Trimming shortened V by 6 bases and J by 1 base, and 12 bases separated the two germline ends. From germline, CDR1 is MDHEN and CDR2 SYDVKM. The CDR3 is made up of 14 amino acids. The DNA for the CDR3 is TGTGCCAGCAGACTACAGGGCTCCCAAGAGACCCAGTACTTC. Translating gives CASRLQGSQETQYF.

The chain has TRBV5-1 and TRBJ2-7, with TRBD2 identical over 9 bases. From germline, CDR1 is SGHRS and CDR2 YFSETQ. V trimming: 4 bases; J trimming: 3 bases; junction bases outside the gene matches: 5. The CDR3 length is 14 residues. CDR3 nucleotides: TGCGCCAGCAGCGCGATGACTAGCGGCTACGAGCAGTACTTC. Its protein is CASSAMTSGYEQYF. The whole variable domain, remainder taken from reference TRBV5-1 and TRBJ2-7, is KAGVTQTPRYLIKTRGQQVTLSCSPISGHRSVSWYQQTPGQGLQFLFEYFSETQRNKGNFPGRFSGRQFSNSRSEMNVSTLELGDSALYLCASSAMTSGYEQYFGPGTRLTVT.

The gene calls are TRBV27 and TRBJ2-5; tentatively, D is TRBD2 (7 bases). Germline loops: CDR1 MNHEY, CDR2 SMNVEV (reference sequence). V was pared by 7 bases and J by 2 bases, with 23 bases between. This CDR3 spans 17 amino acids. The CDR3 reads CASTLWGGRKYQETQYF. CDR3 in DNA: TGTGCCAGCACTCTATGGGGGGGCAGGAAGTATCAAGAGACCCAGTACTTC.

The CDR3 sequence: CASSLALGAPNTGELFF. The CDR3 DNA is TGTGCCAGCAGCTTGGCCTTGGGGGCGCCGAACACCGGGGAGCTGTTTTTT. The genes are TRBV5-6 and TRBJ2-2; a weak D match, TRBD1 (6 bases). Germline CDR1 reads SGHDT; CDR2 reads YYEEEE. The CDR3 runs 17 residues. The V gene lost 0 bases and the J gene lost 0 bases, with 12 bases spanning the gap.

This clone was recorded only once. The genes are TRBV4-2 and TRBJ2-7; a weak D match, TRBD2 (5 bases). V gave up 4 bases and J gave up 5 bases, with 18 bases separating them. This CDR3 spans 15 amino acids. CDR1 and CDR2 from the germline V gene are LGHNA and YNFKEQ. CDR3 DNA: TGTGCCAGCAGCCCGTCGAGTCAGGACTTGCACGAGCAGTACTTC. It translates to CASSPSSQDLHEQYF.